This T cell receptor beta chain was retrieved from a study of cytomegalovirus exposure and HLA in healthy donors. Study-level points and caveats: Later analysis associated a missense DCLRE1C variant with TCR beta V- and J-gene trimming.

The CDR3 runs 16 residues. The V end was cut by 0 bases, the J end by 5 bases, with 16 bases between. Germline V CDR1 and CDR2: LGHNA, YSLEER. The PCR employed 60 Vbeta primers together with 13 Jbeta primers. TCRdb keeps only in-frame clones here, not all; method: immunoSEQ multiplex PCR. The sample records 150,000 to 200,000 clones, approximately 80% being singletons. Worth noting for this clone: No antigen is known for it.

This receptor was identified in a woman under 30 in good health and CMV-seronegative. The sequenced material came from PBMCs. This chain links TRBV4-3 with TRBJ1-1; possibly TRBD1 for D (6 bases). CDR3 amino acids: CASSQDRATQGTEAFF. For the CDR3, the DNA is TGCGCCAGCAGCCAAGATCGTGCCACACAGGGTACTGAAGCTTTCTTT.